This T cell receptor (beta chain) comes out of a study of blood T cell repertoires in COVID-19. The wider study: Sources were T cells, B-cell-depleted T cells, or PBMCs; the material itself was cDNA or gDNA.

This CDR3 has 17 amino acids. V gave up 3 bases and J gave up 3 bases, with 17 bases separating them. The germline gives CDR1 LGHDT, CDR2 YNNKEL (reference sequence). Per the study methods: Reference gene primer amplification gave estimated nucleated cell counts. Assay: immunoSEQ multiplex PCR; the TCRdb copy retains only in-frame clones and omits some. V and J calls and clone size are those listed in that table; D and trimming were worked out from the DNA. Of 300,000 to 400,000 clones in the sample, around 92% were seen once. The sample consisted of peripheral blood. The chain uses TRBV3-1 (or the pseudogene TRBV3-2) and TRBJ1-4; possibly TRBD1 for D (5 bases). The receptor was isolated from a woman under 40 with COVID-19, enrolled during active disease. CDR3 nucleotide sequence: TGTGCCAGCAGCCAGGGGCGCCGTCTAGGCCCTAATGAAAAACTGTTTTTT. This sequence encodes CASSQGRRLGPNEKLFF.